The T cell receptor beta chain described here comes from a study of glioma-infiltrating T cells. Study conclusions and caveats: Non-neoplastic patients had below-expected tissue-blood divergence, while all gliomas exceeded expectation. Only very few CDR3 sequences appeared in both tissue and blood.

TCR alpha and beta CDR3 regions were amplified from RNA using iRepertoire nested multiplex PCR. Tissue mRNA or PBMC total RNA, roughly 90-450 ng, went into one-step reverse transcription and amplification. Via MiXCR, TCRdb re-called the multiplex PCR reads, giving one row per CDR3 protein. In the table there are under 200,000 distinct CDR3 sequences, around 40% of which are singletons. With V trimmed by 2 bases and J by 12 bases, 17 bases remained unmatched. CDR1 and CDR2 (germline): SQVTM, ANQGSEA. This CDR3 has 16 amino acids. With regard to this clonotype: Its target is unknown.

The chain carries TRBV29-1 and TRBJ2-1, with TRBD2 matching over 9 bases. The sequenced sample was glioma tissue, nonneoplastic brain tissue, or PBMCs (not recorded which). The sequence was obtained from a human donor with low-grade glioma or glioblastoma, undergoing nonglioma brain surgery, or in good health (not recorded which). The CDR3 DNA reads TGCAGCGTTGAACGGGGGGCGGGACTAGCTGGTGTCGGGCAGTTCTTC. This gives the protein CSVERGAGLAGVGQFF.